This section outlines one T cell receptor beta chain sequence together with its context. Its antigen remains unidentified. The sample belongs to a study of vaccination effects on CD4 cells after COVID-19. Study-level points and caveats: Convalescent patients numbered few in the study; early post-infection timepoints were missing entirely.

The method was immunoSEQ multiplex PCR; TCRdb's version includes in-frame clones alone and lacks a portion of them. This sample yields under 45,000 clones, of which over 60% are seen a single time; around 3% belongs to the top ten. Prior to sequencing, the ViraFEST assay stimulated PBMC with viral peptide pools, which expanded the antigen-specific CD4+ T cells. Cells that had been cultured for ten to eleven days were the source of isolated CD4+ T cells. Vaccinees lacked prior SARS-CoV-2 infection and tested negative for nucleocapsid antibodies. The TCR originated in a human donor who received a COVID-19 vaccine. Sequenced material: CD4+ T cells from PBMCs cultured with HCoV-NL63 spike peptides, taken before COVID-19 vaccination.

The DNA of the CDR3 is TGCGCCAGCAGCACCGGACAGCCCTACTCCTACAATGAGCAGTTCTTC. This gives the protein CASSTGQPYSYNEQFF. This rearrangement joins TRBV5-1 to TRBJ2-1; D might be TRBD1 (6 bases). Per the germline V gene, CDR1 is SGHRS and CDR2 is YFSETQ. The CDR3 sequence is 16 residues long. Trimming took 4 bases from V and 0 from J, leaving 14 bases between them.